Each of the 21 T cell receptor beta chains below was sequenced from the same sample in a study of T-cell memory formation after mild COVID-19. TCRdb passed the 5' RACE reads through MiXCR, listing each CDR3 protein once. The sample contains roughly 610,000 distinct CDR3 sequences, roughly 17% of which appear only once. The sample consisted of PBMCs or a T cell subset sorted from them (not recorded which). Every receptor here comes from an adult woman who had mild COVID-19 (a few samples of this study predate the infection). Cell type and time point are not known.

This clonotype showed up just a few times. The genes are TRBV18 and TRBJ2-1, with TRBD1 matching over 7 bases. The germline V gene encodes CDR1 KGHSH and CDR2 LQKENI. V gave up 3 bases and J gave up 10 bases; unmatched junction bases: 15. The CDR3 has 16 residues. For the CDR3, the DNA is TGTGCCAGCTCACCGCCGATAGACAGGGTCTCTTGGGAGCAGTTCTTC. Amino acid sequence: CASSPPIDRVSWEQFF.

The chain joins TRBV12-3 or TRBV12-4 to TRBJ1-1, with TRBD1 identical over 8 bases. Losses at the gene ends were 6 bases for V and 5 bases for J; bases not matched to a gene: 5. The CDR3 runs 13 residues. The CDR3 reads CASRPDRGTEAFF. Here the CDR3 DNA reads TGTGCCAGCAGGCCAGACAGGGGTACTGAAGCTTTCTTT.

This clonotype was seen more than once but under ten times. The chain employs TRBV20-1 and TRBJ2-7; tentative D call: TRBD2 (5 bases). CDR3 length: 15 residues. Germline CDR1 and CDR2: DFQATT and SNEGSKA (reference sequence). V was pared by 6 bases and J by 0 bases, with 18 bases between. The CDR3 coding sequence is TGCAGTGCCTCATCCCCCGGGGTGAGCTCCTACGAGCAGTACTTC. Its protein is CSASSPGVSSYEQYF.

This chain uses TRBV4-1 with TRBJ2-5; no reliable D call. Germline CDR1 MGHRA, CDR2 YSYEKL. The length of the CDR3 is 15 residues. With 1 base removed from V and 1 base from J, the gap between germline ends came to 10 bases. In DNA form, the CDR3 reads TGCGCCAGCAGCCAAGGGTCAAGGCTCCAAGAGACCCAGTACTTC. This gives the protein CASSQGSRLQETQYF.

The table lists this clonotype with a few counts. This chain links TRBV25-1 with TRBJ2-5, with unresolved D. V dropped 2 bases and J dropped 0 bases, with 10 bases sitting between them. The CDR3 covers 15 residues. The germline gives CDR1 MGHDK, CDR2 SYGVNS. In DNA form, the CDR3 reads TGTGCCAGCAGTGAACGGCAGCCCGACCAAGAGACCCAGTACTTC. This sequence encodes CASSERQPDQETQYF.

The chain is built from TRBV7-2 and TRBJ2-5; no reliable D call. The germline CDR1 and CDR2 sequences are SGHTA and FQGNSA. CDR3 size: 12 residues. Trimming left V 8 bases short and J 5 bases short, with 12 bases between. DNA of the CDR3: TGTGCCAGCTCCACTGGGCGGGAGACCCAGTACTTC. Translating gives CASSTGRETQYF.

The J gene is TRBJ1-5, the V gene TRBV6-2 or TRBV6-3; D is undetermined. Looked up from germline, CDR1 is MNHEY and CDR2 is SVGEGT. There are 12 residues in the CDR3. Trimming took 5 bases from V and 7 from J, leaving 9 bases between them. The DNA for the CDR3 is TGTGCCAGCAGTGATTTGAGACAGCCCCAGCATTTT. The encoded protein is CASSDLRQPQHF.

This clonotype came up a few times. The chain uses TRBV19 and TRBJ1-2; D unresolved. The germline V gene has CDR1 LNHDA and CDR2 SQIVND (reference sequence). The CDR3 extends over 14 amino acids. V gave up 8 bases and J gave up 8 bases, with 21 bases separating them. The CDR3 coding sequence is TGTGCCAGTCAAAAACAATCAGGCGTTGACGGCTACACCTTC. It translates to CASQKQSGVDGYTF. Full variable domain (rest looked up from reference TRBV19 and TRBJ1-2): DGGITQSPKYLFRKEGQNVTLSCEQNLNHDAMYWYRQDPGQGLRLIYYSQIVNDFQKGDIAEGYSVSREKKESFPLTVTSAQKNPTAFYLCASQKQSGVDGYTFGSGTRLTVV.

This chain's CDR3 is CATGTGRFWENEQFF. For the CDR3, the DNA is TGTGCCACCGGTACAGGGCGTTTTTGGGAAAATGAGCAGTTCTTC. This chain links TRBV24-1 with TRBJ2-1; D is perhaps TRBD1 (6 bases). V dropped 9 bases and J dropped 7 bases, with 21 bases sitting between them. The CDR3 has 15 residues. Germline-derived CDR1 and CDR2 are KGHDR and SFDVKD.

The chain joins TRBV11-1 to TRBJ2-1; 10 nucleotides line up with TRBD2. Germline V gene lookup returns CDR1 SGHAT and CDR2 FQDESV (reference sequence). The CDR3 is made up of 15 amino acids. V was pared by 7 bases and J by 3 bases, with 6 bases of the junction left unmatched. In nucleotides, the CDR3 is TGTGCCAGCAACGTTTTAGCGGGAGGCTACAATGAGCAGTTCTTC. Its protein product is CASNVLAGGYNEQFF. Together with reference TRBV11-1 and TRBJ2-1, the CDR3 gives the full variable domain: EAEVAQSPRYKITEKSQAVAFWCDPISGHATLYWYRQILGQGPELLVQFQDESVVDDSQLPKDRFSAERLKGVDSTLKIQPAELGDSAMYLCASNVLAGGYNEQFFGPGTRLTVL.

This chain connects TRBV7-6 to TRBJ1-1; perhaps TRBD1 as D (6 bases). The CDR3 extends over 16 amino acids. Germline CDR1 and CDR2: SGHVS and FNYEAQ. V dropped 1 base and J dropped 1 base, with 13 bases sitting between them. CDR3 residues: CASSLGVRGTNTEAFF. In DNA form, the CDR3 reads TGTGCCAGCAGCTTAGGGGTGAGGGGGACGAACACTGAAGCTTTCTTT. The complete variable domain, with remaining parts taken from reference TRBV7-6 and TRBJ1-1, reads GAGVSQSPRYKVTKRGQDVALRCDPISGHVSLYWYRQALGQGPEFLTYFNYEAQQDKSGLPNDRFSAERPEGSISTLTIQRTEQRDSAMYRCASSLGVRGTNTEAFFGQGTRLTVV.

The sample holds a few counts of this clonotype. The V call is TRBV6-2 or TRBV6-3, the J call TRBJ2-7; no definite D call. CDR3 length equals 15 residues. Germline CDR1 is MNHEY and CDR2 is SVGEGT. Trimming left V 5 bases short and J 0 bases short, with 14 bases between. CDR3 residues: CASSTDGAGSYEQYF. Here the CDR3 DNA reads TGTGCCAGCAGTACAGACGGTGCCGGCTCCTACGAGCAGTACTTC.

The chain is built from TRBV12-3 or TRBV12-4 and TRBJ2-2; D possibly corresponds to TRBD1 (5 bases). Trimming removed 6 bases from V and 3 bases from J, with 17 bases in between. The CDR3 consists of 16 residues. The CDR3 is CASRTDTDTDTGELFF. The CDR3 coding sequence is TGTGCCAGCAGGACGGACACGGATACTGACACCGGGGAGCTGTTTTTT.

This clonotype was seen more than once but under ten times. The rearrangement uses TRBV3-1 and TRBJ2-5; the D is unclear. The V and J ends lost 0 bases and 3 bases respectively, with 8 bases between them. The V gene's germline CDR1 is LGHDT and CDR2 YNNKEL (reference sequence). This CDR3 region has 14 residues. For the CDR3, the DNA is TGTGCCAGCAGCCAAGAACTTACGGAAGAGACCCAGTACTTC. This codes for CASSQELTEETQYF.

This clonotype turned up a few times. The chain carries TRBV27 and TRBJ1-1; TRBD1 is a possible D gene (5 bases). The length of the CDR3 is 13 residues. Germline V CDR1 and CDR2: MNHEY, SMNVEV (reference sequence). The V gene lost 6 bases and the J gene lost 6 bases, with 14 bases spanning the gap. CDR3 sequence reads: CASRTPGSAEAFF. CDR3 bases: TGTGCCAGCAGGACCCCAGGGTCCGCTGAAGCTTTCTTT.

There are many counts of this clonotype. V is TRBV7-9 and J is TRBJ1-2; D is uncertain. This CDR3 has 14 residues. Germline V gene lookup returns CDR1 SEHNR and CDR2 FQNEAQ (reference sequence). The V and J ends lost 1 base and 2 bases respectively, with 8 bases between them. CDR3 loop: CASSLDSLNYGYTF. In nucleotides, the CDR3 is TGTGCCAGCAGCTTAGATTCATTAAACTATGGCTACACCTTC.

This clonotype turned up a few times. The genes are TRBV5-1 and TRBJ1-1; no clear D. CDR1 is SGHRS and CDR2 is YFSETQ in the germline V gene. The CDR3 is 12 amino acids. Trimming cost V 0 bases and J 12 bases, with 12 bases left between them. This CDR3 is CASSLDLGTTFF. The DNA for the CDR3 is TGCGCCAGCAGCTTGGATCTTGGAACGACTTTCTTT.

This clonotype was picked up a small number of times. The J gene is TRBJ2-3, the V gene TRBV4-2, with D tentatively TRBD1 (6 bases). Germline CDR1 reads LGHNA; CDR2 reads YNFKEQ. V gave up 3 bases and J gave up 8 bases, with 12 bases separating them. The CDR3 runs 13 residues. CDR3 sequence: CASSQARGGTQYF. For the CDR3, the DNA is TGTGCCAGCAGCCAGGCTCGAGGGGGTACGCAGTATTTT.

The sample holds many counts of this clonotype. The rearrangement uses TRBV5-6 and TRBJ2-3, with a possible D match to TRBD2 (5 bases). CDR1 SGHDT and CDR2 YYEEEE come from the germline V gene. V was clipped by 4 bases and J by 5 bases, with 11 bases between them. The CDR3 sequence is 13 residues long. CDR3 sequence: CASSHGVGDTQYF. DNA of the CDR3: TGTGCCAGCAGCCACGGGGTAGGAGATACGCAGTATTTT.

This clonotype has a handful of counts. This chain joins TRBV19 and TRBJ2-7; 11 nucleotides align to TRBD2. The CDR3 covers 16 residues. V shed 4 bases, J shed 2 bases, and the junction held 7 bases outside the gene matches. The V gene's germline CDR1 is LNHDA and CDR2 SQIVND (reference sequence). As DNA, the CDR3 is TGTGCCAGTAGTACCCCCGGGACTAGCGGAACCTACGAGCAGTACTTC. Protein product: CASSTPGTSGTYEQYF.

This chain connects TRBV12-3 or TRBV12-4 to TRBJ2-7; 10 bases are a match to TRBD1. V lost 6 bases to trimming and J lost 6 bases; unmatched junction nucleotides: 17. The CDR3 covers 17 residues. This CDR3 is CASSPPPTGTGAGEQYF. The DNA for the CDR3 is TGTGCCAGCAGCCCCCCCCCTACCGGGACAGGGGCGGGCGAGCAGTACTTC.